Each of the 31 T cell receptor beta chains below was sequenced from the same sample in a study of OX40 agonist ivuxolimab in advanced cancers. TCRdb keeps only in-frame clones here, not all; method: immunoSEQ multiplex PCR. The table records 60,000 to 95,000 clones, about nine tenths of them present only once. Sequencing used CD4+ or CD8+ T cells sorted from blood, obtained in a trial of the OX40 agonist ivuxolimab. The receptor set was obtained from an adult with an advanced solid tumor such as melanoma, head and neck, liver or kidney cancer.

J is TRBJ2-7 and V is TRBV18, with a possible D match to TRBD1 (6 bases). Trimming took 3 bases from V and 1 from J, leaving 10 bases between them. The CDR3 loop spans 14 amino acids. Germline CDR1 and CDR2: KGHSH and LQKENI. DNA for the CDR3: TGTGCCAGCTCACCGCGACAGGATTCCTACGAGCAGTACTTC. Protein: CASSPRQDSYEQYF.

A remark on this clone: Germline and junction disagree at one end, which may indicate a read error. The chain combines TRBV7-9 with TRBJ2-5; possible D gene TRBD1, 5 bases. CDR3 length equals 14 residues. From germline, CDR1 is SEHNR and CDR2 FQNEAQ (reference sequence). Here the CDR3 DNA reads TGTGCCAGCAGTTCTATTTTCGGATCGGACACGGAACACTTC. Protein: CASSSIFGSDTEHF.

CDR3 nucleotide sequence: TGCGCCAGCAGCCCGGGAGGCGGGGGGGCCCAGGAGCAGTACTTC. Its translation: CASSPGGGGAQEQYF. The gene calls are TRBV5-1 and TRBJ2-7, with 9 bases fitting TRBD2. Trimming cost V 4 bases and J 7 bases; bases outside gene matches: 12. Germline assignment: CDR1 SGHRS and CDR2 YFSETQ. CDR3 length equals 15 residues. Drawing the rest from reference TRBV5-1 and TRBJ2-7, the complete variable domain is KAGVTQTPRYLIKTRGQQVTLSCSPISGHRSVSWYQQTPGQGLQFLFEYFSETQRNKGNFPGRFSGRQFSNSRSEMNVSTLELGDSALYLCASSPGGGGAQEQYFGPGTRLTVT.

The chain is built from TRBV7-2 and TRBJ2-2; D perhaps matches TRBD2 (7 bases). Germline V gene sequence: CDR1 SGHTA, CDR2 FQGNSA. The CDR3 has 15 amino acids. The germline V and J ends were trimmed by 0 bases and 3 bases, with 8 bases remaining between them. The CDR3 reads CASSLAGGDTGELFF. The CDR3 coding sequence is TGTGCCAGCAGCTTAGCAGGGGGGGACACCGGGGAGCTGTTTTTT.

The chain couples TRBV5-5 to TRBJ2-2; TRBD2 agrees at 8 bases. The CDR3 sequence is 14 residues long. V dropped 0 bases and J dropped 5; count of bases not matched to a gene: 0. Germline assignment: CDR1 SGHKS and CDR2 YYEKEE (reference sequence). CDR3 residues: CASSLERGTGELFF. CDR3 nucleotide sequence: TGTGCCAGCAGCTTGGAGCGGGGGACCGGGGAGCTGTTTTTT.

The chain links TRBV5-1 to TRBJ2-3; the D is unclear. The CDR3 loop spans 14 amino acids. V lost 7 bases and J lost 0, with 12 bases in between. The germline CDR1 and CDR2 sequences are SGHRS and YFSETQ. CDR3 amino acids: CASARPDSTDTQYF. CDR3 bases: TGCGCCAGCGCTCGTCCAGATAGCACAGATACGCAGTATTTT.

The V and J genes are TRBV5-4 and TRBJ2-7, with TRBD1 matching 9 bases. Looked up from germline, CDR1 is SGHNT and CDR2 is YYREEE (reference sequence). With V trimmed by 4 bases and J by 4 bases, 6 bases remained unmatched. This CDR3 spans 14 amino acids. The CDR3 nucleotides are TGTGCCAGCAGCAACCGGGACAGGGAGTACGAGCAGTACTTC. It is translated as CASSNRDREYEQYF.

The chain recombines TRBV19 with TRBJ1-3; D unclear. The germline CDR1 and CDR2 sequences are LNHDA and SQIVND (reference sequence). V was shortened by 4 bases and J by 2 bases, with 15 bases between the two germline ends. The CDR3 is 16 residues long. The CDR3 region is CASSTGPGRAGNTIYF. The CDR3 region has the DNA TGTGCCAGTAGTACAGGCCCAGGAAGGGCTGGAAACACCATATATTTT.

The rearrangement links TRBV7-6 to TRBJ2-5; 9 positions match TRBD2. V dropped 0 bases and J dropped 5; count of bases not matched to a gene: 4. Germline V CDR1 and CDR2: SGHVS, FNYEAQ. The CDR3 runs 15 residues. CDR3 amino acids: CASSLALSGGETQYF. The CDR3 coding sequence is TGTGCCAGCAGCTTAGCGCTTAGCGGGGGTGAGACCCAGTACTTC. The full variable domain, completed using reference TRBV7-6 and TRBJ2-5, is GAGVSQSPRYKVTKRGQDVALRCDPISGHVSLYWYRQALGQGPEFLTYFNYEAQQDKSGLPNDRFSAERPEGSISTLTIQRTEQRDSAMYRCASSLALSGGETQYFGPGTRLLVL.

The chain employs TRBV2 and TRBJ1-2; 8 bases are shared with TRBD1. V lost 8 bases and J lost 7; bases outside the gene matches: 9. Germline values: CDR1 SNHLY, CDR2 FYNNEI. The CDR3 has 13 residues. The CDR3 sequence is CASAGTGSIGYTF. The CDR3 DNA follows: TGTGCCAGCGCCGGGACAGGATCTATTGGCTACACCTTC. Full variable domain (outside the CDR3, taken from reference TRBV2 and TRBJ1-2): EPEVTQTPSHQVTQMGQEVILRCVPISNHLYFYWYRQILGQKVEFLVSFYNNEISEKSEIFDDQFSVERPDGSNFTLKIRSTKLEDSAMYFCASAGTGSIGYTFGSGTRLTVV.

The genes are TRBV7-2 and TRBJ2-5; D is possibly TRBD1 (5 bases). The length of the CDR3 is 16 residues. Trimming shortened V by 5 bases and J by 1 base, and 17 bases separated the two germline ends. The germline gives CDR1 SGHTA, CDR2 FQGNSA. The CDR3 region has the DNA TGTGCCAGCAGCCCCCGGGCCCGTAGGGGCCAAGAGACCCAGTACTTC. Amino acids: CASSPRARRGQETQYF. The whole variable domain, filled in from reference TRBV7-2 and TRBJ2-5, reads GAGVSQSPSNKVTEKGKDVELRCDPISGHTALYWYRQSLGQGLEFLIYFQGNSAPDKSGLPSDRFSAERTGGSVSTLTIQRTQQEDSAVYLCASSPRARRGQETQYFGPGTRLLVL.

The count of this clone is one. The chain links TRBV28 to TRBJ2-5; 8 bases agree with TRBD1. V lost 5 bases, J lost 5 bases, and 10 bases stayed unmatched. Germline CDR1 MDHEN, CDR2 SYDVKM. The CDR3 consists of 15 residues. In DNA form, the CDR3 reads TGTGCCAGCAGTAAGGGACAGGTGGGGATGGAGACCCAGTACTTC. It encodes CASSKGQVGMETQYF.

V and J are TRBV6-5 and TRBJ2-5, with 13 bases lining up with TRBD2. CDR1 MNHEY and CDR2 SVGAGI come from the germline V gene. The CDR3 has 15 residues. With 6 bases clipped from V and 5 bases from J, the junction kept 6 bases outside the gene matches. The CDR3 sequence: CASRLAGGPWETQYF. For the CDR3, the DNA is TGTGCCAGCAGACTAGCGGGAGGGCCGTGGGAGACCCAGTACTTC.

The chain carries TRBV18 and TRBJ2-3; 8 bases match TRBD1. The V segment lost 2 bases and the J segment 10 bases; nucleotides outside the gene matches: 2. The CDR3 is 12 amino acids. Germline values: CDR1 KGHSH, CDR2 LQKENI. CDR3 residues: CASSPGQGPQYF. In nucleotides, the CDR3 is TGTGCCAGCTCACCAGGACAGGGCCCGCAGTATTTT.

V and J are TRBV5-6 and TRBJ2-7, with 8 bases identical to TRBD1. The germline V gene encodes CDR1 SGHDT and CDR2 YYEEEE. V lost 8 bases and J lost 1; bases outside the gene matches: 8. CDR3 length: 14 amino acids. CDR3 sequence (DNA): TGTGCCAGTTATACACAGGGGGTTTCCTACGAGCAGTACTTC. Translation gives CASYTQGVSYEQYF.

The chain is built from TRBV4-1 and TRBJ1-1; tentative D call: TRBD1 (6 bases). V lost 0 bases to trimming and J lost 2 bases, with 19 bases between them. The CDR3 length is 18 residues. The V gene's germline CDR1 is MGHRA and CDR2 YSYEKL. DNA for the CDR3: TGCGCCAGCAGCCAAGACCCACTTCGACAGGCCCGTAACACTGAAGCTTTCTTT. Translation: CASSQDPLRQARNTEAFF.

This clone was picked up one time. The chain links TRBV9 to TRBJ1-2; possible D gene TRBD1, 5 bases. V gave up 8 bases and J gave up 2 bases, with 16 bases separating them. Germline CDR1 is SGDLS and CDR2 is YYNGEE. The CDR3 extends over 14 amino acids. The CDR3 DNA reads TGTGCCAGAACTTGGGGGGTCGGCAACTATGGCTACACCTTC. Encoded protein: CARTWGVGNYGYTF.

The V gene is TRBV6-6, the J gene TRBJ1-3; D gene uncertain. The germline V gene has CDR1 MNHNY and CDR2 SVGAGI (reference sequence). Trimming shortened V by 11 bases and J by 0 bases, and 2 bases separated the two germline ends. CDR3 length: 10 amino acids. CDR3 in DNA: TGTGCCGCCTCTGGAAACACCATATATTTT. It codes for CAASGNTIYF.

The chain joins TRBV6-5 to TRBJ2-1; 9 nucleotides agree with TRBD1. Germline V gene lookup returns CDR1 MNHEY and CDR2 SVGAGI. The CDR3 sequence is 15 residues long. Trimming at V came to 6 bases and at J to 7 bases, leaving 10 bases not matched to a gene. The CDR3 protein is CASRSHRGPTNEQFF. The CDR3 nucleotides are TGTGCCAGCAGGTCCCACAGGGGGCCCACGAATGAGCAGTTCTTC.

The J gene is TRBJ1-2, the V gene TRBV28; TRBD1 is a possible D gene (5 bases). V lost 8 bases to trimming and J lost 5 bases, with 15 bases between them. Looked up from germline, CDR1 is MDHEN and CDR2 is SYDVKM. The CDR3 covers 13 residues. The DNA for the CDR3 is TGTGCCAGCGTGGCAGGGATGAAGTATGGCTACACCTTC. This gives the protein CASVAGMKYGYTF.

The rearrangement links TRBV19 to TRBJ1-2; D is unclear. Trimming stripped 4 bases from V and 5 bases from J, with 11 bases between. CDR3 size: 13 residues. Germline V gene sequence: CDR1 LNHDA, CDR2 SQIVND (reference sequence). The CDR3 protein is CASSSGNRYGYTF. The CDR3 DNA reads TGTGCCAGTAGTAGCGGCAATAGGTATGGCTACACCTTC.

The chain employs TRBV4-3 and TRBJ2-3, with D possibly matching TRBD2 (6 bases). This CDR3 is built from 18 residues. V was clipped by 5 bases and J by 4 bases, with 25 bases between them. CDR1 LGHNA and CDR2 YSLEER come from the germline V gene. The CDR3: CASSDKMLVGGRSDTQYF. CDR3 DNA sequence: TGCGCCAGCAGCGACAAGATGTTGGTGGGGGGTCGCTCAGATACGCAGTATTTT.

This chain links TRBV27 with TRBJ1-2, with a possible D match to TRBD1 (6 bases). Between the trimmed V and J ends, which lost 6 bases and 7 bases, there was a span of 21 bases. The germline gives CDR1 MNHEY, CDR2 SMNVEV (reference sequence). This CDR3 spans 15 amino acids. CDR3: CASSTRGTSVSGYTF. The CDR3 coding sequence is TGTGCCAGCAGCACCAGGGGTACGTCCGTCAGTGGCTACACCTTC.

The chain employs TRBV5-1 and TRBJ1-4, with TRBD1 as a possible D gene (5 bases). CDR1 is SGHRS, CDR2 YFSETQ, per germline. This CDR3 is 14 amino acids long. Trimming took 6 bases from V and 3 from J, leaving 12 bases between them. CDR3 in amino acids: CASNTGTSNEKLFF. The CDR3 region has the DNA TGCGCCAGCAATACCGGGACCTCTAATGAAAAACTGTTTTTT.

This chain links TRBV7-2 with TRBJ2-3; 11 positions agree with TRBD1. The germline CDR1 and CDR2 sequences are SGHTA and FQGNSA. This CDR3 region has 15 residues. J was trimmed by 7 bases and V by 1 base; bases with no gene match: 4. The CDR3: CASSLGGQGGYTQYF. CDR3 nucleotides: TGTGCCAGCAGCTTAGGGGGACAGGGGGGTTATACGCAGTATTTT. Full variable domain (outside the CDR3, taken from reference TRBV7-2 and TRBJ2-3): GAGVSQSPSNKVTEKGKDVELRCDPISGHTALYWYRQSLGQGLEFLIYFQGNSAPDKSGLPSDRFSAERTGGSVSTLTIQRTQQEDSAVYLCASSLGGQGGYTQYFGPGTRLTVL.

The DNA for the CDR3 is TGTGCCAGCTCCATTACAGAAAACACCGGGGAGCTGTTTTTT. Translating gives CASSITENTGELFF. This chain links TRBV18 with TRBJ2-2, with unresolved D. Germline assignment: CDR1 KGHSH and CDR2 LQKENI. V dropped 6 bases and J dropped 2 bases, with 10 bases sitting between them. This CDR3 has 14 residues.

V gene TRBV30 combines with J gene TRBJ2-1, with 13 bases aligning to TRBD2. Germline V gene sequence: CDR1 GTSNPN, CDR2 SVGIG (reference sequence). J gave up 7 bases and V 4 bases, and 7 bases lay outside the gene matches. CDR3 size: 15 residues. In nucleotides, the CDR3 is TGTGCCTGGACCCTCCGGACTAGCGGGAGAAATGAGCAGTTCTTC. It encodes CAWTLRTSGRNEQFF. The whole variable domain, remainder taken from reference TRBV30 and TRBJ2-1, is SQTIHQWPATLVQPVGSPLSLECTVEGTSNPNLYWYRQAAGRGLQLLFYSVGIGQISSEVPQNLSASRPQDRQFILSSKKLLLSDSGFYLCAWTLRTSGRNEQFFGPGTRLTVL.

The chain has TRBV18 and TRBJ2-5; 11 bases align to TRBD2. The CDR3 has 16 amino acids. Per the germline V gene, CDR1 is KGHSH and CDR2 is LQKENI. The trim removed 5 bases at V and 2 bases at J, leaving 7 bases unmatched. The CDR3: CASSSRLAGLQETQYF. CDR3 coding DNA: TGTGCCAGCTCATCTCGACTAGCGGGATTGCAAGAGACCCAGTACTTC.

The chain combines TRBV27 with TRBJ2-5; 10 nucleotides line up with TRBD2. Germline loops: CDR1 MNHEY, CDR2 SMNVEV (reference sequence). The CDR3 is made up of 15 amino acids. The ends lost 6 bases at V and 5 bases at J; junction bases unmatched: 9. The CDR3 reads CASSRERGGWETQYF. CDR3 DNA sequence: TGTGCCAGCAGCCGGGAGCGGGGGGGCTGGGAGACCCAGTACTTC.

This chain joins TRBV28 and TRBJ1-3; no reliable D call. Germline V gives CDR1 MDHEN, CDR2 SYDVKM. V gave up 4 bases and J gave up 4 bases, with 11 bases separating them. The CDR3 loop spans 14 amino acids. CDR3 nucleotide sequence: TGTGCCAGCAGTTCCAATCTGGAGGGAAACACCATATATTTT. Encoded protein: CASSSNLEGNTIYF.

This chain connects TRBV5-1 to TRBJ2-2; the D is unclear. CDR3 length: 14 residues. Germline assignment: CDR1 SGHRS and CDR2 YFSETQ. The V gene lost 1 base and the J gene lost 2 bases, with 6 bases spanning the gap. CDR3 in amino acids: CASSLQENTGELFF. The CDR3 DNA reads as TGCGCCAGCAGCTTGCAAGAAAACACCGGGGAGCTGTTTTTT.